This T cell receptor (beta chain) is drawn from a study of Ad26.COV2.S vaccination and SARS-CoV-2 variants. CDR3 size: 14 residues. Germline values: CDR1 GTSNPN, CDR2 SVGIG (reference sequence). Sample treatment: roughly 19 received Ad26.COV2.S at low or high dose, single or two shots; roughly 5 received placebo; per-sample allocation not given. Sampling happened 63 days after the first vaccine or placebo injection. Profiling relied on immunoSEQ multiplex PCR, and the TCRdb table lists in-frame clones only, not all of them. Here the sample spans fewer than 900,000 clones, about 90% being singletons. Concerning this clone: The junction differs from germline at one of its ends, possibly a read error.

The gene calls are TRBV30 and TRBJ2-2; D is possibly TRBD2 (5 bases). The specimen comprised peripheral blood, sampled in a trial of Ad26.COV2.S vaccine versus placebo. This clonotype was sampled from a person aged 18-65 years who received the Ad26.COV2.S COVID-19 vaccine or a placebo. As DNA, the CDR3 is TGTGCCTGGAGTACTAGGCTGAACGCCGGGGAGCTGTTTTTT. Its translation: CAWSTRLNAGELFF.